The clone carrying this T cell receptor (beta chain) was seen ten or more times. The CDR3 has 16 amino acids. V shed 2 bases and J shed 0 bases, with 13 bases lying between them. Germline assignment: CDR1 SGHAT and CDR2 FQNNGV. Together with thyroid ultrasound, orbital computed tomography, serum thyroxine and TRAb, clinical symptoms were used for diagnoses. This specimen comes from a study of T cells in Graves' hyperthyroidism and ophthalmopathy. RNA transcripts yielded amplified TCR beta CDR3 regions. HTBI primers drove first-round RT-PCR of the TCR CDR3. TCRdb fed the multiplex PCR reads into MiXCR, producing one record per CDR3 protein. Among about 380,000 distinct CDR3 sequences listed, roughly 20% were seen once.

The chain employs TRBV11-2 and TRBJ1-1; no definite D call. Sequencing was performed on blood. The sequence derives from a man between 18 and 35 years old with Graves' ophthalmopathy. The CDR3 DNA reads TGTGCCAGCAGCTTACATACACAAACTATGAACACTGAAGCTTTCTTT. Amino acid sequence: CASSLHTQTMNTEAFF.